These 7 T cell receptor beta chains share one sample of origin, sequenced in a study of tissue T cells after allogeneic stem cell transplantation. Produced via immunoSEQ multiplex PCR; TCRdb's table is partial and in-frame only. This table has over 45,000 clones, about three quarters appearing once. Material: sorted cells pooled from one or two spleens. The receptors shown here come from a pool of C57BL/6 mice in good health.

In regard to this clone: Gene names and germline match the mouse. The read terminates 1 residue ahead of where the CDR3 ends, so the germline J gene completes it. This chain joins TRBV13-2 and TRBJ1-6; D uncertain. TRBJ1-6 is filed as an ORF, its function uncertain. CDR1 NNHNN and CDR2 SYGAGS come from the germline V gene (reference sequence). V lost 4 bases and J lost 4, with 6 bases in between. This CDR3 spans 13 amino acids. CDR3 in amino acids: CASGYSYNSPLYF. CDR3 DNA, as far as it was read: TGTGCCAGCGGTTACAGTTATAATTCGCCCCTCTAC.

Concerning this clone itself: Gene and germline names: mouse. The CDR3 goes on 1 residue after the read ends, and that part is filled in from the germline J gene. The genes are TRBV13-2 and TRBJ2-5, with 9 bases aligning to TRBD2. The CDR3 has 15 residues. Germline CDR1 NNHNN, CDR2 SYGAGS (reference sequence). The V segment lost 3 bases and the J segment 3 bases; nucleotides outside the gene matches: 5. The CDR3 DNA, read in part, is TGTGCCAGCGGTGGAACACTGGGGGGTCAAGACACCCAGTAC. Its protein product is CASGGTLGGQDTQY. From start to end, the CDR3 is CASGGTLGGQDTQYF.

About this clone itself: Gene labels here are mouse ones. The read ends 1 residue before the CDR3 terminus; that terminus is restored from the germline J gene. This chain connects TRBV3 to TRBJ1-5; D is possibly TRBD1 (6 bases). V was cut by 4 bases and J by 4 bases, with 8 bases left in between. Per germline, CDR1 SNHLY and CDR2 FYNGKV (reference sequence). This CDR3 contains 13 residues. The chain's CDR3 is CASSSGQNQAPLF. The CDR3 bases that were read are TGTGCCAGCAGCTCGGGACAAAACCAGGCTCCGCTT.

About this clone: Mouse gene names apply. Read coverage stops 1 residue before the CDR3 terminus; the germline J gene supplies the remainder. The chain employs TRBV17 and TRBJ2-2, with D perhaps TRBD1 (5 bases). Germline values: CDR1 MNHDT, CDR2 YYDKIL. The germline V and J ends were trimmed by 4 bases and 0 bases, with 12 bases remaining between them. This CDR3 comprises 16 residues. The CDR3 bases that were read are TGTGCTAGCAGTATCAGGGTGAGGGCAAACACCGGGCAGCTCTAC. As protein: CASSIRVRANTGQLY. The whole CDR3 sequence reads CASSIRVRANTGQLYF. The full variable domain, with the rest looked up from reference TRBV17 and TRBJ2-2, is DTTVKQNPRYKLARVGKPVNLICSQTMNHDTMYWYQKKPNQAPKLLLFYYDKILNREADTFEKFQSSRPNNSFCSLYIGSAGLEYSAMYLCASSIRVRANTGQLYFGEGSKLTVL.

This clone was seen more than once but under ten times. Mouse gene names and germline throughout. The CDR3 end falls 1 residue outside the read, so it is completed with the germline J gene. V and J are TRBV24 and TRBJ1-4; D is possibly TRBD1 (6 bases). Trimming took off 6 bases at V and 0 bases at J, with 11 bases between the two ends. Germline CDR1 reads KGHTA; CDR2 reads FRNEEI. This CDR3 has 15 amino acids. CDR3 in amino acids: CASSQQGLSNERLFF. CDR3 bases read: TGTGCCAGCAGCCAACAGGGTCTTTCCAACGAAAGATTATTT.

This clone was observed a handful of times. Gene names are mouse gene names. The sequence runs out 1 residue before the end of the CDR3; the remainder is reconstructed from the germline J gene. The same CDR3 arises from other DNA sequences in this sample as well. This chain uses TRBV16 with TRBJ2-1, with D perhaps given as TRBD1 or TRBD2 (5 bases each). CDR3 length: 14 amino acids. Looked up from germline, CDR1 is SGHSA and CDR2 is FRNQAP. Trimming took off 5 bases at V and 1 base at J, with 9 bases between the two ends. CDR3: CASSPRDNYAEQFF. The CDR3 DNA, read in part, is TGTGCAAGCAGCCCCCGGGACAACTATGCTGAGCAGTTC.

As to this clone: Gene names are mouse gene names. The read ends 1 residue before the CDR3 terminus; that terminus is restored from the germline J gene. This chain links TRBV2 with TRBJ1-1, with 9 bases lining up with TRBD1. CDR1 is LGHNA, CDR2 YSYQKL, per germline. Trimming removed 3 bases from V and 4 bases from J; junction bases left unmatched: 3. The CDR3 is 14 amino acids. The sequenced part of the CDR3 DNA is TGTGCCAGCAGCCAGGGACAGGGTGGCACAGAAGTCTTC. Translation: CASSQGQGGTEVF. The CDR3 as a whole reads CASSQGQGGTEVFF.